This TCR beta chain is from a study of cytomegalovirus exposure and HLA in healthy donors. Looking at the study overall: Tens of millions of unique TCRs from HLA-typed donors were held in an early release of data. Findings of the study overall: A few V segments could not be told apart, such as TRBV6-2 and TRBV6-3, and were left out.

From germline, CDR1 is SGHTA and CDR2 FQGTGA. This CDR3 is built from 13 residues. Trimming took 2 bases from V and 8 from J, leaving 12 bases between them. This PCR relied on a set of 60 Vbeta primers and 13 Jbeta primers. In the authors' workflow: Later, an analysis found 75 million to 90 million unique TCR beta chains, and around 12 million of these were shared. TCRdb keeps only in-frame clones here, not all; method: immunoSEQ multiplex PCR. D and trimming were read from the DNA, whereas the V and J calls and clone size are those reported in that table. This sample has around 170,000 clones; approximately 88% occur once, and the top ten carry over 2.5%. Of note for this clone: The target antigen is unknown.

Sample: PBMCs. V and J are TRBV7-3 and TRBJ1-2; the D gene is possibly TRBD1 (5 bases). The origin of this receptor is a woman aged 50 to 65 in good health and CMV-seropositive. CDR3 region: CASSLGGAVGYTF. DNA for the CDR3: TGTGCCAGCAGCTTAGGAGGGGCGGTGGGCTACACCTTC.